This passage covers 29 T cell receptor beta chains from one sample sequenced in a study of cytomegalovirus exposure and HLA in healthy donors. PCR employed 60 Vbeta and 13 Jbeta primers. Measured with immunoSEQ multiplex PCR; TCRdb has only the in-frame clones, and not every one. The sample table sets out under 200,000 clones. Material for sequencing was PBMCs. The receptors shown here come from a man aged 25 to 40 in good health and CMV-seronegative.

The chain combines TRBV4-2 with TRBJ2-7; 7 positions match TRBD2. Per germline, CDR1 LGHNA and CDR2 YNFKEQ. The CDR3 is 17 amino acids. Trimming took 0 bases from V and 0 from J; bases not matched to a gene: 8. The CDR3 coding sequence is TGTGCCAGCAGCCAAGATCCAACCGCGGGAGCCTCCTACGAGCAGTACTTC. Translation: CASSQDPTAGASYEQYF.

The rearrangement links TRBV9 to TRBJ2-1; D remains ambiguous. The V end was cut by 0 bases, the J end by 2 bases, with 6 bases between. Germline CDR1 and CDR2: SGDLS and YYNGEE. The CDR3 loop spans 14 amino acids. The CDR3 DNA reads TGTGCCAGCAGCGTAGACAGCACCTACAATGAGCAGTTCTTC. Translating it yields CASSVDSTYNEQFF.

The gene calls are TRBV28 and TRBJ2-3; D ambiguous. Deletions cut 4 bases from V and 2 bases from J, with 4 bases between. The CDR3 is made up of 12 amino acids. Germline CDR1 is MDHEN and CDR2 is SYDVKM. The CDR3 here is CASSSNTDTQYF. The CDR3 DNA reads TGTGCCAGCAGTTCTAACACAGATACGCAGTATTTT.

V gene TRBV20-1 combines with J gene TRBJ2-5, with D uncertain. CDR1 and CDR2 from the germline V gene are DFQATT and SNEGSKA (reference sequence). V was shortened by 5 bases and J by 5 bases, with 3 bases between the two germline ends. The CDR3 length is 9 residues. The CDR3 coding sequence is TGCAGTGCTCCTGAGACCCAGTACTTC. Its protein is CSAPETQYF.

About this clone itself: The sample holds other DNA sequences that translate to the same CDR3. The chain recombines TRBV7-2 with TRBJ2-1; D may be TRBD2 (6 bases). Per the germline V gene, CDR1 is SGHTA and CDR2 is FQGNSA. V gave up 3 bases and J gave up 8 bases, with 17 bases separating them. The CDR3 covers 15 residues. The CDR3: CASSFEGPSGDEQFF. The CDR3, as DNA: TGTGCCAGCAGCTTCGAGGGGCCGTCGGGGGATGAGCAGTTCTTC.

V gene TRBV27 combines with J gene TRBJ1-1, with D unresolved. The CDR3 spans 14 residues. V lost 2 bases and J lost 3, with 10 bases in between. CDR1 is MNHEY and CDR2 is SMNVEV in the germline V gene (reference sequence). The CDR3 reads CASSLVPRDTEAFF. In DNA form, the CDR3 reads TGTGCCAGCAGTTTAGTCCCCCGAGACACTGAAGCTTTCTTT.

The J gene is TRBJ2-1, the V gene TRBV30, with no clear D. Germline assignment: CDR1 GTSNPN and CDR2 SVGIG (reference sequence). CDR3 length: 14 amino acids. V was pared by 0 bases and J by 2 bases, with 8 bases between. The CDR3 here is CAWSVWSPYNEQFF. In nucleotides, the CDR3 is TGTGCCTGGAGTGTATGGAGCCCCTACAATGAGCAGTTCTTC. Combining the CDR3 with reference TRBV30 and TRBJ2-1 gives the whole variable domain SQTIHQWPATLVQPVGSPLSLECTVEGTSNPNLYWYRQAAGRGLQLLFYSVGIGQISSEVPQNLSASRPQDRQFILSSKKLLLSDSGFYLCAWSVWSPYNEQFFGPGTRLTVL.

The V call is TRBV29-1, the J call TRBJ2-2; 10 positions match TRBD2. From germline, CDR1 is SQVTM and CDR2 ANQGSEA. V shed 7 bases, J shed 0 bases, and the junction held 8 bases outside the gene matches. The CDR3 totals 16 residues. CDR3 protein: CSAYGAGGPNTGELFF. The CDR3 DNA reads TGCAGCGCCTACGGAGCGGGAGGGCCGAACACCGGGGAGCTGTTTTTT.

V gene TRBV11-3 combines with J gene TRBJ2-1, with 8 bases lining up with TRBD2. CDR1 is SGHNT, CDR2 YENEEA, per germline. After removal of 3 bases from V and 6 bases from J, the junction contained 4 bases not matched to a gene. The CDR3 consists of 14 residues. The CDR3 DNA reads as TGTGCCAGCAGCTTGACCGGGACTAGCAATGAGCAGTTCTTC. Amino acids: CASSLTGTSNEQFF.

On this clone itself: Different DNA sequences within this sample yield the same CDR3. The chain combines TRBV6-1 with TRBJ2-5; perhaps TRBD2 as D (7 bases). Between the trimmed V and J ends, which lost 4 bases and 5 bases, there was a span of 14 bases. Germline V lookup: CDR1 MNHNS, CDR2 SASEGT. CDR3 size: 14 residues. The CDR3 sequence is CASSGGGAGETQYF. For the CDR3, the DNA is TGTGCCAGCAGTGGAGGGGGGGCAGGGGAGACCCAGTACTTC.

This chain connects TRBV10-3 to TRBJ1-2; D gene unclear. There are 13 residues in the CDR3. Germline V CDR1 and CDR2: ENHRY, SYGVKD. The V gene lost 5 bases and the J gene lost 8 bases, with 15 bases spanning the gap. CDR3 sequence reads: CAISLQQTKGYTF. The CDR3 region has the DNA TGTGCCATCAGTCTCCAACAGACTAAAGGCTACACCTTC.

J is TRBJ2-7 and V is TRBV10-1, with 14 bases that match TRBD2. CDR1 and CDR2 from the germline V gene are WNHNN and SYGVQD (reference sequence). The CDR3 consists of 15 residues. The trim removed 5 bases at V and 5 bases at J, leaving 5 bases unmatched. The CDR3 protein is CASSSGLAGANEQYF. DNA for the CDR3: TGCGCCAGCAGTTCGGGACTAGCGGGAGCTAACGAGCAGTACTTC.

The chain combines TRBV6-1 with TRBJ1-4; D is undetermined. Germline-derived CDR1 and CDR2 are MNHNS and SASEGT. CDR3 length: 15 amino acids. V was shortened by 4 bases and J by 0 bases, with 9 bases between the two germline ends. The CDR3 DNA reads as TGTGCCAGCAGTGTTAACGGGGCAACTAATGAAAAACTGTTTTTT. It yields the protein CASSVNGATNEKLFF.

J is TRBJ2-5 and V is TRBV5-5; D is perhaps TRBD2 (5 bases). CDR3 length: 15 amino acids. Germline V gene data show CDR1 as SGHKS and CDR2 as YYEKEE (reference sequence). Deletions cut 2 bases from V and 2 bases from J, with 13 bases between. The CDR3 sequence is CASSFAGSEQETQYF. In nucleotides, the CDR3 is TGTGCCAGCAGCTTTGCGGGCAGCGAACAAGAGACCCAGTACTTC.

The CDR3 protein is CAFTRASGRARETQYF. CDR3 in DNA: TGTGCCTTTACACGGGCTAGCGGGAGGGCCAGGGAGACCCAGTACTTC. The chain has TRBV30 and TRBJ2-5; 12 bases are a match to TRBD2. The CDR3 loop spans 16 amino acids. Trimming cost V 7 bases and J 5 bases; bases outside gene matches: 14. Germline CDR1 is GTSNPN and CDR2 is SVGIG (reference sequence).

The genes are TRBV7-8 and TRBJ1-5; perhaps TRBD1 as D (5 bases). CDR3 length equals 15 residues. Germline V gene sequence: CDR1 SGHVS, CDR2 FQNEAQ. Deletions cut 5 bases from V and 0 bases from J, with 11 bases between. CDR3 amino acids: CASSPGLSSNQPQHF. For the CDR3, the DNA is TGTGCCAGCAGCCCAGGGCTATCTAGCAATCAGCCCCAGCATTTT. The variable domain in full, with the rest retrieved from reference TRBV7-8 and TRBJ1-5, is GAGVSQSPRYKVAKRGQDVALRCDPISGHVSLFWYQQALGQGPEFLTYFQNEAQLDKSGLPSDRFFAERPEGSVSTLKIQRTQQEDSAVYLCASSPGLSSNQPQHFGDGTRLSIL.

V and J are TRBV28 and TRBJ2-7, with 9 bases that match TRBD1. This CDR3 comprises 14 residues. The V gene's germline CDR1 is MDHEN and CDR2 SYDVKM. J lost 4 bases, V lost 7 bases, and 8 bases had no gene match. CDR3 in amino acids: CASIPGTGLYEQYF. The CDR3 region has the DNA TGTGCCAGCATTCCCGGGACAGGGCTTTACGAGCAGTACTTC.

CDR3 sequence: CASASAGTGAQETQYF. The CDR3 DNA is TGTGCCAGCGCATCCGCAGGGACAGGGGCGCAAGAGACCCAGTACTTC. The rearrangement links TRBV5-6 to TRBJ2-5; the match to TRBD1 covers 10 bases. Germline assignment: CDR1 SGHDT and CDR2 YYEEEE. The CDR3 totals 16 residues. Losses at the gene ends were 7 bases for V and 2 bases for J; bases not matched to a gene: 11.

This chain joins TRBV4-1 and TRBJ2-3; D unresolved. Trimming pared 2 bases from V and 2 bases from J, leaving 11 bases between. Germline CDR1 is MGHRA and CDR2 is YSYEKL. This CDR3 has 15 residues. The CDR3 nucleotides read TGCGCCAGCAGCCAATCCCTACCCATCACAGATACGCAGTATTTT. Translating gives CASSQSLPITDTQYF.

This rearrangement joins TRBV28 to TRBJ2-7; 8 bases match TRBD1. After removal of 6 bases from V and 7 bases from J, the junction contained 5 bases not matched to a gene. The CDR3 contains 12 residues. The germline CDR1 and CDR2 sequences are MDHEN and SYDVKM. CDR3 in amino acids: CASRTGVGEQYF. CDR3 in DNA: TGTGCCAGCAGGACAGGGGTGGGGGAGCAGTACTTC.

The CDR3, as DNA: TGTGCCAGCAGCTTAGCGGGGGAGACCCAGTACTTC. Its translation is CASSLAGETQYF. This chain uses TRBV11-3 with TRBJ2-5, with D possibly TRBD2 on 5 matching bases. Trimming removed 1 base from V and 5 bases from J, with 5 bases in between. There are 12 residues in the CDR3. The germline CDR1 and CDR2 sequences are SGHNT and YENEEA.

The rearrangement uses TRBV7-9 and TRBJ1-3, with D unclear. CDR1 SEHNR and CDR2 FQNEAQ come from the germline V gene (reference sequence). V was cut by 0 bases and J by 4 bases, with 13 bases left in between. The CDR3 contains 16 residues. The CDR3 loop is CASSLAFGSSGNTIYF. The CDR3 bases are TGTGCCAGCAGCTTAGCGTTTGGCAGTTCGGGAAACACCATATATTTT.

V and J are TRBV5-6 and TRBJ1-2, with D possibly TRBD1 on 6 matching bases. There are 16 residues in the CDR3. V was clipped by 6 bases and J by 1 base, with 19 bases between them. Germline V CDR1 and CDR2: SGHDT, YYEEEE. The CDR3 protein is CASTPGGARFNYGYTF. CDR3 DNA sequence: TGTGCCAGCACCCCGGGGGGGGCGCGGTTTAACTATGGCTACACCTTC.

The genes are TRBV18 and TRBJ1-1; the match to TRBD1 covers 8 bases. Germline-derived CDR1 and CDR2 are KGHSH and LQKENI. The CDR3 spans 15 residues. Trimming cost V 2 bases and J 4 bases; bases outside gene matches: 6. CDR3 residues: CASSPTGTGVTEAFF. The CDR3 nucleotides are TGTGCCAGCTCACCAACCGGGACAGGCGTCACTGAAGCTTTCTTT.

The chain links TRBV19 to TRBJ2-2; 9 nucleotides align to TRBD1. This CDR3 is built from 15 residues. Losses at the gene ends were 5 bases for V and 7 bases for J; bases not matched to a gene: 8. CDR1 is LNHDA, CDR2 SQIVND, per germline (reference sequence). The CDR3 DNA reads TGTGCCAGTAGTCCCCGGGACAGGGAGGGCGGGGAGCTGTTTTTT. It translates to CASSPRDREGGELFF.

V usage is TRBV19 and J usage is TRBJ2-7, with 7 bases that match TRBD1. The CDR3 extends over 15 amino acids. Per the germline V gene, CDR1 is LNHDA and CDR2 is SQIVND (reference sequence). Trimming cost V 6 bases and J 0 bases; bases outside gene matches: 8. This CDR3 reads CASRNNRGNSYEQYF. In DNA form, the CDR3 reads TGTGCCAGTAGGAATAACAGGGGAAACTCCTACGAGCAGTACTTC.

The V and J genes are TRBV10-3 and TRBJ1-2; D unclear. CDR1 and CDR2 from the germline V gene are ENHRY and SYGVKD. The CDR3 is 15 amino acids. Trimming took 6 bases from V and 5 from J, leaving 19 bases between them. The CDR3 coding sequence is TGTGCCATCAGACAAGACCCCCCAAGGACTTATGGCTACACCTTC. This encodes CAIRQDPPRTYGYTF.

CDR3: CASSTPRGYTEAFF. The CDR3 DNA sequence: TGTGCCAGCAGCACCCCCAGGGGCTACACTGAAGCTTTCTTT. The chain has TRBV5-6 and TRBJ1-1; a weak D match, TRBD1 (6 bases). With 4 bases removed from V and 3 bases from J, the gap between germline ends came to 13 bases. This CDR3 has 14 amino acids. The V gene's germline CDR1 is SGHDT and CDR2 YYEEEE.

J is TRBJ1-1 and V is TRBV30, with 8 bases that match TRBD1. Trimming removed 0 bases from V and 5 bases from J; junction bases left unmatched: 5. The CDR3 spans 14 residues. From germline, CDR1 is GTSNPN and CDR2 SVGIG (reference sequence). The CDR3 DNA reads as TGTGCCTGGAGTGTAATACAGGGGGTTACTGAAGCTTTCTTT. It codes for CAWSVIQGVTEAFF. Using reference TRBV30 and TRBJ1-1 for the parts outside the CDR3, the full variable domain is SQTIHQWPATLVQPVGSPLSLECTVEGTSNPNLYWYRQAAGRGLQLLFYSVGIGQISSEVPQNLSASRPQDRQFILSSKKLLLSDSGFYLCAWSVIQGVTEAFFGQGTRLTVV.